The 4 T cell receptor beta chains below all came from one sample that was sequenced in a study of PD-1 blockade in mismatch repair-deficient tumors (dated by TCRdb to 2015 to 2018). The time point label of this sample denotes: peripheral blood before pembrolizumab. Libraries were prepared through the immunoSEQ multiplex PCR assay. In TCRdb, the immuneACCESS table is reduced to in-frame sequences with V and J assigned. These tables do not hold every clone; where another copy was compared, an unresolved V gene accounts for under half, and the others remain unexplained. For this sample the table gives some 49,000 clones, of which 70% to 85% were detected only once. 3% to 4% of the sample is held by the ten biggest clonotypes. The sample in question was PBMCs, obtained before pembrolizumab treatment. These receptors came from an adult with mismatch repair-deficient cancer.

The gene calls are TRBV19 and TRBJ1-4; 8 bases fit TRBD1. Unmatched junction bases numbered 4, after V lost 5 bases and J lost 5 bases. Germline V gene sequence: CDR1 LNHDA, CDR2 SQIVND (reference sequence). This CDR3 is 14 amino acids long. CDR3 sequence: CASSGRTGNEKLFF. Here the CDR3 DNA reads TGTGCCAGTAGTGGGAGGACAGGGAATGAAAAACTGTTTTTT.

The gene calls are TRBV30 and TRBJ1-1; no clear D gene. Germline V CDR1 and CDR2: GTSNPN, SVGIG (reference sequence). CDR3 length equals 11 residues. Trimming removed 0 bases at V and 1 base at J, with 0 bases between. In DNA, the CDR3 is TGTGCCTGGAGTGTGAACACTGAAGCTTTCTTT. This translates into CAWSVNTEAFF.

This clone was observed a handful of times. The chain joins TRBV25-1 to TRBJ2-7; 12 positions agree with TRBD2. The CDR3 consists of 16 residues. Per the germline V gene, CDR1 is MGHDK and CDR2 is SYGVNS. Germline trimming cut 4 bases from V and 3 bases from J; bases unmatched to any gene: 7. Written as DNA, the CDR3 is TGTGCCAGCAGTGGCCGACTAGCGGGAGCTCTCTACGAGCAGTACTTC. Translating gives CASSGRLAGALYEQYF.

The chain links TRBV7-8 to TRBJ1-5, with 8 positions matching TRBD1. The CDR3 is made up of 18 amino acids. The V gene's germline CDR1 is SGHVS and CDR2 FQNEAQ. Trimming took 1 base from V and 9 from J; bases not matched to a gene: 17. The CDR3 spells CASSLGHGDRPFLTPQHF. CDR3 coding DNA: TGTGCCAGCAGCTTAGGTCACGGGGACAGGCCGTTTTTGACGCCCCAGCATTTT. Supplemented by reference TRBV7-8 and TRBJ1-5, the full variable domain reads GAGVSQSPRYKVAKRGQDVALRCDPISGHVSLFWYQQALGQGPEFLTYFQNEAQLDKSGLPSDRFFAERPEGSVSTLKIQRTQQEDSAVYLCASSLGHGDRPFLTPQHFGDGTRLSIL.